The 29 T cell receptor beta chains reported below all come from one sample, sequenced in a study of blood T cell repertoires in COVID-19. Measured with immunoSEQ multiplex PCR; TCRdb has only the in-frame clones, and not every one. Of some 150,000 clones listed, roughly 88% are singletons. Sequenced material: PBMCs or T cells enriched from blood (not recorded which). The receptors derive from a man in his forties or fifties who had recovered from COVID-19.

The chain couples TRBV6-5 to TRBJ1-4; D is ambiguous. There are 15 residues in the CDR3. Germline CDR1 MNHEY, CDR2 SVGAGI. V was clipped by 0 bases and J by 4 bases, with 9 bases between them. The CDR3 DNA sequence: TGTGCCAGCAGTTACTCTGGCGGGCTTAATGAAAAACTGTTTTTT. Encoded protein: CASSYSGGLNEKLFF.

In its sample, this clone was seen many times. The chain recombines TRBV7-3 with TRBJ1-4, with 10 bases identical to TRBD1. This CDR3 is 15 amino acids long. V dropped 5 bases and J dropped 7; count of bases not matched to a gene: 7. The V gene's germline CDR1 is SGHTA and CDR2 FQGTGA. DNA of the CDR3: TGTGCCAGCAGCCCGACAGGGGGCCCTGGTGAAAAACTGTTTTTT. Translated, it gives CASSPTGGPGEKLFF. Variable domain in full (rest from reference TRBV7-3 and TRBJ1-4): GAGVSQTPSNKVTEKGKYVELRCDPISGHTALYWYRQSLGQGPEFLIYFQGTGAADDSGLPNDRFFAVRPEGSVSTLKIQRTERGDSAVYLCASSPTGGPGEKLFFGSGTQLSVL.

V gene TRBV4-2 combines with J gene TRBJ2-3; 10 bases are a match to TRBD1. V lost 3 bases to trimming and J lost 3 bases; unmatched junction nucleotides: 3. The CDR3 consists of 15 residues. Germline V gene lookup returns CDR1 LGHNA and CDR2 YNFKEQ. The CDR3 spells CASSQTGQGTDTQYF. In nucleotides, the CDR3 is TGTGCCAGCAGCCAGACGGGACAGGGGACAGATACGCAGTATTTT.

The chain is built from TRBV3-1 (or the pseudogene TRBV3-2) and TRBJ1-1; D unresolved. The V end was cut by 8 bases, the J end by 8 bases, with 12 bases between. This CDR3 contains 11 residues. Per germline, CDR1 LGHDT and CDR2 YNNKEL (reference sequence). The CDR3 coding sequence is TGTGCCAGCGTCTCCGGGGTCGAAGCTTTCTTT. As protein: CASVSGVEAFF.

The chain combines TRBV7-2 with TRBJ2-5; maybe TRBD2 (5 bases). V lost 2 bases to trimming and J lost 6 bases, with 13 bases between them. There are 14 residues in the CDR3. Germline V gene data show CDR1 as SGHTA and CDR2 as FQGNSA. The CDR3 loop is CASSLSYSEQTQYF. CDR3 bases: TGTGCCAGCAGCTTAAGTTATAGCGAGCAGACCCAGTACTTC.

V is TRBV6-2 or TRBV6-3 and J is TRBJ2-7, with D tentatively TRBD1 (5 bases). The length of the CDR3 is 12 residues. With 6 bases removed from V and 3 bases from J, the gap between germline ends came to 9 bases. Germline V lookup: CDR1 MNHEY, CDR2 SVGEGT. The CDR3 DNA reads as TGTGCCAGCAGCGCTACAGGCTACGAGCAGTACTTC. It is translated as CASSATGYEQYF.

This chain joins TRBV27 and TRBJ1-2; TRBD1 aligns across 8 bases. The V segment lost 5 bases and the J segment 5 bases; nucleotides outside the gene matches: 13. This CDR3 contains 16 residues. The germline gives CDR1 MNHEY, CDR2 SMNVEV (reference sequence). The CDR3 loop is CASSTTGEIGRYGYTF. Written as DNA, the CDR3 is TGTGCCAGCAGTACGACAGGGGAGATAGGTAGATATGGCTACACCTTC.

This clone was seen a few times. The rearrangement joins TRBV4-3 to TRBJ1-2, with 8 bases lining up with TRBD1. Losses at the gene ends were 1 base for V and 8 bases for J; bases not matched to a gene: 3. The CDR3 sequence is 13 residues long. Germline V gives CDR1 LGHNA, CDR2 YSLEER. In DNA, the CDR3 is TGCGCCAGCAGCCAAGCAGGGGGCGGCGGCTACACCTTC. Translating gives CASSQAGGGGYTF.

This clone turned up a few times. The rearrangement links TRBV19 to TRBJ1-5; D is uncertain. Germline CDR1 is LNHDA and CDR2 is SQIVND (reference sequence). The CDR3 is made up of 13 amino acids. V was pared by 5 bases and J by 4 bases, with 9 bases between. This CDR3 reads CASSQDGNQPQHF. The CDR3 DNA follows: TGTGCCAGTAGTCAAGACGGGAATCAGCCCCAGCATTTT. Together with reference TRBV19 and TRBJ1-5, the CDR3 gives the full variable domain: DGGITQSPKYLFRKEGQNVTLSCEQNLNHDAMYWYRQDPGQGLRLIYYSQIVNDFQKGDIAEGYSVSREKKESFPLTVTSAQKNPTAFYLCASSQDGNQPQHFGDGTRLSIL.

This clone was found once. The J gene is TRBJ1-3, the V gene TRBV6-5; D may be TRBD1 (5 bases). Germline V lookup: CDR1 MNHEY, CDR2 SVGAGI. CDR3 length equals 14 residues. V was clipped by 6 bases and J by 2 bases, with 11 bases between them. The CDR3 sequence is CASSDRGAGNTIYF. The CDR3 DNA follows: TGTGCCAGCAGCGATCGGGGGGCTGGAAACACCATATATTTT.

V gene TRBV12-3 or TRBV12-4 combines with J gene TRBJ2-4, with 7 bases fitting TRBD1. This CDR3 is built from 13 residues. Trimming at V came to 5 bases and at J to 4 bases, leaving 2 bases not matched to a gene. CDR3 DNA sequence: TGTGCCAGCAGTAGGGACAGTAAAAACATTCAGTACTTC. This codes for CASSRDSKNIQYF.

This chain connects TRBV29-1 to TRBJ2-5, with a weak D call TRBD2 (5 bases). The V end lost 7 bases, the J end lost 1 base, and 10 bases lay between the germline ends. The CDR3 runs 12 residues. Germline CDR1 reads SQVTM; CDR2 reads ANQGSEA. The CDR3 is CSASSGQETQYF. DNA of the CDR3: TGCAGCGCCTCCAGCGGCCAAGAGACCCAGTACTTC.

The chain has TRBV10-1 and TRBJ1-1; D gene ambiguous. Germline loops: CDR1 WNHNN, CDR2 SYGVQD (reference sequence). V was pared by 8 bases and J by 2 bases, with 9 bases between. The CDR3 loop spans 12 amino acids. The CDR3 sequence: CASYRFNTEAFF. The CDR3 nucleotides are TGCGCCAGCTATCGTTTCAACACTGAAGCTTTCTTT.

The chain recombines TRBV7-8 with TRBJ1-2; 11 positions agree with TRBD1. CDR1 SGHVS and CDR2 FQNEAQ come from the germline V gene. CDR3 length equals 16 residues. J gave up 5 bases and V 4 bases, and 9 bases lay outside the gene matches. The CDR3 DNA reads TGTGCCAGCAGCTCAAGGACAGGGGGCAGTCGATATGGCTACACCTTC. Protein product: CASSSRTGGSRYGYTF.

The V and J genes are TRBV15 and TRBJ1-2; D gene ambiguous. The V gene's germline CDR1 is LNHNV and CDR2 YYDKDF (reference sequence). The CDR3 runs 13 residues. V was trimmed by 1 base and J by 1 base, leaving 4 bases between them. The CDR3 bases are TGTGCCACCAGCAGAGTCAGTAACTATGGCTACACCTTC. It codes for CATSRVSNYGYTF.

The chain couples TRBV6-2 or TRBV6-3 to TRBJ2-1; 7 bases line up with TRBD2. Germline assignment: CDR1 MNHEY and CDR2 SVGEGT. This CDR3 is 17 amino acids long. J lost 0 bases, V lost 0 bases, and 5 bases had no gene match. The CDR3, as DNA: TGTGCCAGCAGTTACTCTAAAAGCGGGGTCTCCTACAATGAGCAGTTCTTC. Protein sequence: CASSYSKSGVSYNEQFF.

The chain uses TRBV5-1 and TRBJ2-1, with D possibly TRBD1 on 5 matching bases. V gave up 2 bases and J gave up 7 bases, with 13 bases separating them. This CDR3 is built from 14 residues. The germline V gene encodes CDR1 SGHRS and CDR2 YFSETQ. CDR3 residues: CASSFFPGMNEQFF. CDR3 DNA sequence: TGCGCCAGCAGCTTCTTCCCAGGGATGAATGAGCAGTTCTTC.

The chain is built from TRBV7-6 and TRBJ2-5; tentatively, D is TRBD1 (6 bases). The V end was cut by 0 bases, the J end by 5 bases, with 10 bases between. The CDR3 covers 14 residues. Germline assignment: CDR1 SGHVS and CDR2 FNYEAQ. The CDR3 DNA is TGTGCCAGCAGCTTAGCCCAGGGGTGGGAGACCCAGTACTTC. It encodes CASSLAQGWETQYF.

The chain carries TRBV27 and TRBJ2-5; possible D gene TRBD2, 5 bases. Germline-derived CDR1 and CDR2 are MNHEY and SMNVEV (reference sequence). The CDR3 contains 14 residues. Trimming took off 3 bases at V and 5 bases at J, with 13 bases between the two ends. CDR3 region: CASSFGIRGETQYF. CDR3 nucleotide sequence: TGTGCCAGCAGTTTCGGGATCCGTGGGGAGACCCAGTACTTC.

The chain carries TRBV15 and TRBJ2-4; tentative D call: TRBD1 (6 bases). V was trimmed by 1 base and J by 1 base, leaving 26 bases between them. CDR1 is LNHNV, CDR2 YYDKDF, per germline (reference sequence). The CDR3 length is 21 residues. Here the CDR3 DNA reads TGTGCCACCAGCAGAGCCCTCGACAGGATCGGGGTACGGTCGGCCAAAAACATTCAGTACTTC. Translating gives CATSRALDRIGVRSAKNIQYF.

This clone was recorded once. The CDR3 is CASSPAALAGGTDTQYF. The CDR3 region has the DNA TGTGCCAGCAGCCCCGCCGCACTAGCGGGAGGCACAGATACGCAGTATTTT. The chain links TRBV28 to TRBJ2-3, with 11 bases matching TRBD2. CDR3 length: 17 residues. Germline values: CDR1 MDHEN, CDR2 SYDVKM. With 6 bases clipped from V and 1 base from J, the junction kept 9 bases outside the gene matches.

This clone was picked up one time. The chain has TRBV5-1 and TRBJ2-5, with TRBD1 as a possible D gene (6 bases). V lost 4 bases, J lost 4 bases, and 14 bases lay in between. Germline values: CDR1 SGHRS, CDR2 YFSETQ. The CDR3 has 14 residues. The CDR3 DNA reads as TGCGCCAGCAGCGGGACAACCACGGGAGAGACCCAGTACTTC. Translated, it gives CASSGTTTGETQYF.

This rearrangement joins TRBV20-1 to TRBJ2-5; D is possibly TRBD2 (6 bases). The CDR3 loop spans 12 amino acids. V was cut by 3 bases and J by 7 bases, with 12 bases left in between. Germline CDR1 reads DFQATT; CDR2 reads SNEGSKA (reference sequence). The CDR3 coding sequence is TGCAGTGCTAGTAGCGGTGGAGGGACCCAGTACTTC. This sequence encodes CSASSGGGTQYF.

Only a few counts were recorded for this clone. The CDR3 coding sequence is TGTGCCAGCAGAAGGACAGGGACCGAGGGGGAGACCCAGTACTTC. Protein sequence: CASRRTGTEGETQYF. The chain carries TRBV5-4 and TRBJ2-5; 8 bases line up with TRBD1. In germline, CDR1 is SGHNT, CDR2 YYREEE (reference sequence). There are 15 residues in the CDR3. V lost 5 bases and J lost 5; bases outside the gene matches: 11. The full variable domain, rest sourced from reference TRBV5-4 and TRBJ2-5, is ETGVTQSPTHLIKTRGQQVTLRCSSQSGHNTVSWYQQALGQGPQFIFQYYREEENGRGNFPPRFSGLQFPNYSSELNVNALELDDSALYLCASRRTGTEGETQYFGPGTRLLVL.

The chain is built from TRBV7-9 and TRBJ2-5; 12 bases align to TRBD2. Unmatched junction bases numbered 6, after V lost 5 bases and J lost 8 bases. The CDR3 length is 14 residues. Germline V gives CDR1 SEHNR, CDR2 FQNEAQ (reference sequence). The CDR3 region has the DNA TGTGCCAGCAGCCTCCTAGCGGGGGGGCTTACCCAGTACTTC. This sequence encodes CASSLLAGGLTQYF. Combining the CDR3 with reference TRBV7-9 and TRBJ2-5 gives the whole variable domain DTGVSQNPRHKITKRGQNVTFRCDPISEHNRLYWYRQTLGQGPEFLTYFQNEAQLEKSRLLSDRFSAERPKGSFSTLEIQRTEQGDSAMYLCASSLLAGGLTQYFGPGTRLLVL.

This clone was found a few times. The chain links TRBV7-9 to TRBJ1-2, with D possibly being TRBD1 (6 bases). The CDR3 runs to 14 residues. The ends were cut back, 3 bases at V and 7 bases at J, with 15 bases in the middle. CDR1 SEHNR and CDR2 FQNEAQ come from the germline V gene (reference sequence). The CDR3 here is CASSLVSGGSGYTF. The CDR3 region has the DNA TGTGCCAGCAGCTTGGTCTCGGGGGGCTCTGGCTACACCTTC.

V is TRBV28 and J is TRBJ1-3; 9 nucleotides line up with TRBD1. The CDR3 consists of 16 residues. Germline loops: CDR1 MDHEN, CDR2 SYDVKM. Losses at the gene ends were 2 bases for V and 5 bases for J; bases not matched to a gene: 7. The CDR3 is CASSLRLGQGRNTIYF. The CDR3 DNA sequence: TGTGCCAGCAGTTTACGTCTTGGACAGGGGAGAAACACCATATATTTT.

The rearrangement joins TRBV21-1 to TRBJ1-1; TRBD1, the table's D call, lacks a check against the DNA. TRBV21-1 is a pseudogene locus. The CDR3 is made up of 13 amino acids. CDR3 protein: CASSPRQGPEAFF. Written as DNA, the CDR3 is TGTGCCAGCAGCCCTCGGCAGGGTCCTGAAGCTTTCTTT.

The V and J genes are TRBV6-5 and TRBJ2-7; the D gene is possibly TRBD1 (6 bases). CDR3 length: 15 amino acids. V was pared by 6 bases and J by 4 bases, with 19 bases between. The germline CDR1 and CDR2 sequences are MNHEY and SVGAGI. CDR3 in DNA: TGTGCCAGCAGCCGTGGGACACTAGGCCAATACGAGCAGTACTTC. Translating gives CASSRGTLGQYEQYF.